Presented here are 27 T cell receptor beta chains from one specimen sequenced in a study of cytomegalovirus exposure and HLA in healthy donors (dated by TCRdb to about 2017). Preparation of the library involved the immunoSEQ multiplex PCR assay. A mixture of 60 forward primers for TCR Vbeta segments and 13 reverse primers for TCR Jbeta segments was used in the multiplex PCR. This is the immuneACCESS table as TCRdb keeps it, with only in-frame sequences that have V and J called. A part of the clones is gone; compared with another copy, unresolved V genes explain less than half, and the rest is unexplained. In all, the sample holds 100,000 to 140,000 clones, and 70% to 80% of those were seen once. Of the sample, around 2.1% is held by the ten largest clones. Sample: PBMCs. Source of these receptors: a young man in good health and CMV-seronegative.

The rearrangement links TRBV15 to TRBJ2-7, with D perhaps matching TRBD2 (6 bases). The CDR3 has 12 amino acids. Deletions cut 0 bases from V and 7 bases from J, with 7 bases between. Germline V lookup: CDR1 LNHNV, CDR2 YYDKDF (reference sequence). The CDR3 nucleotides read TGTGCCACCAGCAGAGATCGGGGGGAGCAGTACTTC. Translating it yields CATSRDRGEQYF.

DNA of the CDR3: TGTGCCAGCAGCCTGCGGGACTTCTCTGAGCAGTTCTTC. The encoded protein is CASSLRDFSEQFF. V and J are TRBV7-3 and TRBJ2-1; possible D gene TRBD2, 6 bases. The CDR3 contains 13 residues. Trimming removed 5 bases from V and 9 bases from J, with 14 bases in between. Germline CDR1 and CDR2: SGHTA and FQGTGA.

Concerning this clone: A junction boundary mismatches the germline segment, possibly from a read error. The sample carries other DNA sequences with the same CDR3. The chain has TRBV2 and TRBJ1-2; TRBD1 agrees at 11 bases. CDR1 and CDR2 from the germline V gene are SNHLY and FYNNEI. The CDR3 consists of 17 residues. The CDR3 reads CASSHGQGATVGDGYTF. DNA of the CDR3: TGCGCCAGCAGTCACGGACAGGGGGCCACCGTTGGGGATGGCTACACCTTC.

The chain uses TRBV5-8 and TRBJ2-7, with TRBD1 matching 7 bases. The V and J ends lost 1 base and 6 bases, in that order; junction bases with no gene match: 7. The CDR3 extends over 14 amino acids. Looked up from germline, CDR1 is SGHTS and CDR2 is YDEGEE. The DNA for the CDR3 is TGTGCCAGCAGCTTGCGATTCGCAGGGGGCGAGCAGTACTTC. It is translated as CASSLRFAGGEQYF. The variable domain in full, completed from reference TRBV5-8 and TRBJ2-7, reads EAGVTQSPTHLIKTRGQQATLRCSPISGHTSVYWYQQALGLGLQFLLWYDEGEERNRGNFPPRFSGRQFPNYSSELNVNALELEDSALYLCASSLRFAGGEQYFGPGTRLTVT.

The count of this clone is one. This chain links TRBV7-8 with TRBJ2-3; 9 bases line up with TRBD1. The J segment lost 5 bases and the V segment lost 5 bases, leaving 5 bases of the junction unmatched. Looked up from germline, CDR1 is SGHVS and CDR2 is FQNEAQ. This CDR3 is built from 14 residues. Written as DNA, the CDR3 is TGTGCCAGCAGCCCGACAGGGGGGAAAGATACGCAGTATTTT. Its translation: CASSPTGGKDTQYF.

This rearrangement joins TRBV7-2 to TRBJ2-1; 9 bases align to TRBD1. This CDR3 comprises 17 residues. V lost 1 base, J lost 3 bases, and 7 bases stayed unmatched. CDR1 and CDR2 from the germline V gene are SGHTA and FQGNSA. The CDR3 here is CASSLGGTGSGYNEQFF. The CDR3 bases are TGTGCCAGCAGCTTAGGCGGGACAGGGTCGGGCTACAATGAGCAGTTCTTC. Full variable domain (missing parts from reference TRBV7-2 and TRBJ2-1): GAGVSQSPSNKVTEKGKDVELRCDPISGHTALYWYRQSLGQGLEFLIYFQGNSAPDKSGLPSDRFSAERTGGSVSTLTIQRTQQEDSAVYLCASSLGGTGSGYNEQFFGPGTRLTVL.

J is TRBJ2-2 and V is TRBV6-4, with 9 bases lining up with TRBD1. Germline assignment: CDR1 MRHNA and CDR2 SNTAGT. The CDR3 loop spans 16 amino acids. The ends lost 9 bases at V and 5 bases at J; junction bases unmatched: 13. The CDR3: CARRNKQGAGTGELFF. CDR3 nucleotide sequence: TGTGCCAGGAGAAATAAACAGGGGGCTGGAACCGGGGAGCTGTTTTTT.

DNA for the CDR3: TGTGCCAGCAGTTTTCCCGGGACAGGCGAGCAGTACTTC. Encoded protein: CASSFPGTGEQYF. This sequence joins TRBV27 and TRBJ2-7; TRBD1 aligns across 8 bases. The CDR3 has 13 residues. Germline V gene lookup returns CDR1 MNHEY and CDR2 SMNVEV (reference sequence). With V trimmed by 3 bases and J by 6 bases, 4 bases remained unmatched.

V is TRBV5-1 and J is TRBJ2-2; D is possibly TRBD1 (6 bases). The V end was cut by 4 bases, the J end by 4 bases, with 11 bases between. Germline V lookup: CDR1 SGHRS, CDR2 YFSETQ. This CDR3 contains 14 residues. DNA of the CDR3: TGCGCCAGCAGCGTACAGGGTAGCACCGGGGAGCTGTTTTTT. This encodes CASSVQGSTGELFF.

CDR3 sequence reads: CASSPAEPGLASRSYNEQFF. In DNA form, the CDR3 reads TGCGCCAGCAGCCCCGCTGAACCGGGACTAGCATCGAGGTCCTACAATGAGCAGTTCTTC. The J gene is TRBJ2-1, the V gene TRBV5-1, with TRBD2 identical over 9 bases. The V and J ends lost 4 bases and 1 base, in that order; junction bases with no gene match: 18. The V gene's germline CDR1 is SGHRS and CDR2 YFSETQ. The CDR3 loop spans 20 amino acids.

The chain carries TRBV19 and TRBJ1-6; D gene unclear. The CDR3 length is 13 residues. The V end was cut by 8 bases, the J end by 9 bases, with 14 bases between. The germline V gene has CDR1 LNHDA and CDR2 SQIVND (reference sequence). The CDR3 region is CASGASRGSPLHF. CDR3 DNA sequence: TGTGCCAGTGGAGCCTCACGGGGTTCACCCCTCCACTTT.

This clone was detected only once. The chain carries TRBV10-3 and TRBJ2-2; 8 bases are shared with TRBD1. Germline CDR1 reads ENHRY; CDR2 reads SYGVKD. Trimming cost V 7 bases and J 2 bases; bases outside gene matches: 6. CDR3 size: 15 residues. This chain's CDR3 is CAITVDRENTGELFF. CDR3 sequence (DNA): TGTGCCATCACCGTGGACAGGGAAAACACCGGGGAGCTGTTTTTT.

CDR3 nucleotides: TGTGCCATGGGGACAGGGGTGAACACCGGGGAGCTGTTTTTT. Encoded protein: CAMGTGVNTGELFF. The genes are TRBV19 and TRBJ2-2; 10 bases are a match to TRBD1. The ends lost 10 bases at V and 1 base at J; junction bases unmatched: 3. Germline V gene lookup returns CDR1 LNHDA and CDR2 SQIVND (reference sequence). The CDR3 sequence is 14 residues long. The full variable domain, completed using reference TRBV19 and TRBJ2-2, is DGGITQSPKYLFRKEGQNVTLSCEQNLNHDAMYWYRQDPGQGLRLIYYSQIVNDFQKGDIAEGYSVSREKKESFPLTVTSAQKNPTAFYLCAMGTGVNTGELFFGEGSRLTVL.

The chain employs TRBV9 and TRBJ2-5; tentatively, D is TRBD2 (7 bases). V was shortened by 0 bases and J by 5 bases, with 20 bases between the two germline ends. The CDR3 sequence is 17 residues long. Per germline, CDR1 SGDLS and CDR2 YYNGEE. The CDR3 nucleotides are TGTGCCAGCAGCGTAGACCCCCCCGGGGGGCTAGAGGAGACCCAGTACTTC. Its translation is CASSVDPPGGLEETQYF.

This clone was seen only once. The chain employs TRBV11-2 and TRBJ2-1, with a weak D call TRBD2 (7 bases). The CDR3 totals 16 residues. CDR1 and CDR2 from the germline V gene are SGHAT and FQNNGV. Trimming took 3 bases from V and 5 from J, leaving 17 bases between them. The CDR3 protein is CASSFRSGGGHNEQFF. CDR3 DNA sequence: TGTGCCAGCAGCTTCAGATCTGGGGGGGGCCACAATGAGCAGTTCTTC.

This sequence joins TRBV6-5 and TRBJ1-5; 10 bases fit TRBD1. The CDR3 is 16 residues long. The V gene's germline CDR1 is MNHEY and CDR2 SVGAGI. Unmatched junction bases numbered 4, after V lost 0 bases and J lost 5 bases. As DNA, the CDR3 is TGTGCCAGCAGTTACTCCCGGACAGGGGGAGATCAGCCCCAGCATTTT. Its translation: CASSYSRTGGDQPQHF.

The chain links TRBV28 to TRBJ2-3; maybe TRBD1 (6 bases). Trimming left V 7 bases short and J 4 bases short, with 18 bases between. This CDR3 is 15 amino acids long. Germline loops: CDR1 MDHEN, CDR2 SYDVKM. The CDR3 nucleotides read TGTGCCAGCACCCACCAGGGGTTAAGTGCAGATACGCAGTATTTT. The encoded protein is CASTHQGLSADTQYF.

CDR3 in amino acids: CASSLRGGGANTEAFF. The CDR3 coding sequence is TGTGCCAGCAGCTTAAGGGGGGGAGGGGCGAACACTGAAGCTTTCTTT. The chain combines TRBV7-9 with TRBJ1-1, with D possibly TRBD1 on 6 matching bases. The CDR3 sequence is 16 residues long. Germline CDR1 and CDR2: SEHNR and FQNEAQ (reference sequence). Trimming shortened V by 2 bases and J by 1 base, and 14 bases separated the two germline ends.

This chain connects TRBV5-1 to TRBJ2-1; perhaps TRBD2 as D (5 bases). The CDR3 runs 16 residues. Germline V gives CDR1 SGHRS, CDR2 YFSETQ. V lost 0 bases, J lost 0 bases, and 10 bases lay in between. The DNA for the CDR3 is TGCGCCAGCAGCTTGGATCCGGGGAACTCCTACAATGAGCAGTTCTTC. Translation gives CASSLDPGNSYNEQFF.

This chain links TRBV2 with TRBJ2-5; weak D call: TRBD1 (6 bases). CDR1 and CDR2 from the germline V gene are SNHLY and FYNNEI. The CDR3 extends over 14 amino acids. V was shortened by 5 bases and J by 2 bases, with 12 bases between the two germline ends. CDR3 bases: TGTGCCAGCAGTCCCCCAGGACAGCAAGAGACCCAGTACTTC. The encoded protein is CASSPPGQQETQYF.

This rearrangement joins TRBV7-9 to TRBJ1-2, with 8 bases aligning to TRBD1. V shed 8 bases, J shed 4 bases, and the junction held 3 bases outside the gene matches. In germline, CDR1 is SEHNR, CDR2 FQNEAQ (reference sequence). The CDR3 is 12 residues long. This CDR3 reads CASGDRTYGYTF. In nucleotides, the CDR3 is TGTGCCAGCGGGGACAGGACCTATGGCTACACCTTC.

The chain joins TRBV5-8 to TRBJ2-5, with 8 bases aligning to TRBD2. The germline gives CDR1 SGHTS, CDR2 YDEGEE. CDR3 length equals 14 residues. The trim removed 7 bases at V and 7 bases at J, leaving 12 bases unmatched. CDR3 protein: CASDEAGARVTQYF. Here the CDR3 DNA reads TGTGCCAGCGATGAAGCGGGGGCTCGCGTGACCCAGTACTTC.

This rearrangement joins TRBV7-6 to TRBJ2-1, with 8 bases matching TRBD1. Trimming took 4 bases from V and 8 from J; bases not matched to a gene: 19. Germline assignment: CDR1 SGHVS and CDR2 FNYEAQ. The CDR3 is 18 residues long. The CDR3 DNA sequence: TGTGCCAGCAGCTCCTTAGCCAAGACAGGGGACCGGGGAGATGAGCAGTTCTTC. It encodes CASSSLAKTGDRGDEQFF.

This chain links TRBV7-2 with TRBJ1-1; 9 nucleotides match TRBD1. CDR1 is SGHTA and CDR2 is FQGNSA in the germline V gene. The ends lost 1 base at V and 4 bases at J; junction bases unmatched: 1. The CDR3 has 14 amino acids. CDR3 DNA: TGTGCCAGCAGCTTAGGGACAGGGGTCACTGAAGCTTTCTTT. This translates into CASSLGTGVTEAFF.

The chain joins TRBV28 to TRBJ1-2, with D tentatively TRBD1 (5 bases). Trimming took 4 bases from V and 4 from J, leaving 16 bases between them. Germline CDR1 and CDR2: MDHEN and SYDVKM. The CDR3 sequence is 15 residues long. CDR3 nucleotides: TGTGCCAGCAGTTATCCTCAGGGAAACGCCTATGGCTACACCTTC. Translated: CASSYPQGNAYGYTF.

CDR3 sequence reads: CASSHGLDGYTF. CDR3 nucleotides: TGCGCCAGCAGCCATGGACTGGATGGCTACACCTTC. V and J are TRBV4-3 and TRBJ1-2; D call uncertain. This CDR3 contains 12 residues. Germline V lookup: CDR1 LGHNA, CDR2 YSLEER. V dropped 3 bases and J dropped 6 bases, with 8 bases sitting between them.

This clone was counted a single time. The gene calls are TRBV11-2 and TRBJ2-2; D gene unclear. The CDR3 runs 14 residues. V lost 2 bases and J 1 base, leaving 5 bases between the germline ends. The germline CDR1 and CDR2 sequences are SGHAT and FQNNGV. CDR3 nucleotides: TGTGCCAGCAGCTTAATCGGGAACACCGGGGAGCTGTTTTTT. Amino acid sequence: CASSLIGNTGELFF.